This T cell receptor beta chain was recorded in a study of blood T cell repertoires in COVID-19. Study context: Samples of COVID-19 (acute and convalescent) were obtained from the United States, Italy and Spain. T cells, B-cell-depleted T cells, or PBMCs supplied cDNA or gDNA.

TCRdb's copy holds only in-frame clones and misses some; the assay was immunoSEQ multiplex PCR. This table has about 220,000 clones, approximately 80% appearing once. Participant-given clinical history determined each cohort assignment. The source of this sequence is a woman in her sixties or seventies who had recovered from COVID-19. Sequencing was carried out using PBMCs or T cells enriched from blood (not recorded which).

The CDR3 DNA follows: TGTGCCAGCAGCTCGGGGGGCCCCCCGCGGGAGACCCAGTACTTC. It is translated as CASSSGGPPRETQYF. The chain combines TRBV11-2 with TRBJ2-5, with TRBD2 as a possible D gene (7 bases). Trimming removed 4 bases at V and 5 bases at J, with 17 bases between. This CDR3 contains 15 residues. Germline CDR1 and CDR2: SGHAT and FQNNGV.